One sample yielded the 26 T cell receptor beta chains listed below, sequenced in a study of CD8+ T cells in alopecia areata (dated by TCRdb to the late 2010s). The sample's time point label, decoded: 4 weeks on oral tofacitinib. Read against the paper, the sample's treatment or condition label means: oral pan-JAK inhibitor, 5-10 mg twice daily. The receptor library was made with the immunoSEQ multiplex PCR assay. RNA was extracted from all samples and reverse transcribed into cDNA as template for TCR sequencing. The immuneACCESS repertoire file appears here via TCRdb, limited to in-frame rearrangements. These files lack a portion of the clones; in checked studies, under half of the deficit traces to unresolved V genes, and the cause of the others is not known. This sample holds fewer than 100,000 clones; roughly two thirds were observed only once. The ten top clones hold roughly 15% of the sample.

Sequenced material: CD8+ T cells sorted from blood, taken at week 4, from a patient treated with tofacitinib. The receptors here all came from a human donor with alopecia areata.

CDR3 region: CASSLVIQGAGTGELFF. In DNA, the CDR3 is TGTGCCAGCAGCTTAGTAATACAGGGGGCCGGAACCGGGGAGCTGTTTTTT. V and J are TRBV7-8 and TRBJ2-2; TRBD1 agrees at 9 bases. This CDR3 is 17 amino acids long. Germline V gene sequence: CDR1 SGHVS, CDR2 FQNEAQ. Trimming took 1 base from V and 5 from J; bases not matched to a gene: 8.

This chain uses TRBV19 with TRBJ2-1; 7 bases fit TRBD1. The ends lost 4 bases at V and 2 bases at J; junction bases unmatched: 5. Germline V gene data show CDR1 as LNHDA and CDR2 as SQIVND (reference sequence). CDR3 size: 15 residues. CDR3 in amino acids: CASSRRDSPYNEQFF. DNA of the CDR3: TGTGCCAGTAGTAGAAGGGACAGCCCCTACAATGAGCAGTTCTTC. Filled out from reference TRBV19 and TRBJ2-1, the complete variable domain reads DGGITQSPKYLFRKEGQNVTLSCEQNLNHDAMYWYRQDPGQGLRLIYYSQIVNDFQKGDIAEGYSVSREKKESFPLTVTSAQKNPTAFYLCASSRRDSPYNEQFFGPGTRLTVL.

This clone came up a few times. The chain has TRBV29-1 and TRBJ1-2, with a weak D call TRBD1 (6 bases). This CDR3 comprises 14 residues. The V end was cut by 5 bases, the J end by 0 bases, with 13 bases between. The germline CDR1 and CDR2 sequences are SQVTM and ANQGSEA. The CDR3 loop is CSVQGPVPNYGYTF. The CDR3, as DNA: TGCAGCGTTCAGGGGCCAGTACCTAACTATGGCTACACCTTC.

The V and J genes are TRBV7-9 and TRBJ2-3; TRBD2 aligns across 10 bases. Germline CDR1 SEHNR, CDR2 FQNEAQ (reference sequence). Unmatched junction bases numbered 6, after V lost 5 bases and J lost 4 bases. This CDR3 spans 15 amino acids. The CDR3 DNA follows: TGTGCCAGCAGCGTAGTAGCGGGAGGCGCAGATACGCAGTATTTT. Amino acids: CASSVVAGGADTQYF.

V is TRBV30 and J is TRBJ2-1, with 8 bases that match TRBD1. After removal of 2 bases from V and 1 base from J, the junction contained 1 base not matched to a gene. The germline V gene has CDR1 GTSNPN and CDR2 SVGIG (reference sequence). The CDR3 contains 14 residues. In nucleotides, the CDR3 is TGTGCCTGGAGTCAGGGGGCTTCCTACAATGAGCAGTTCTTC. Its protein is CAWSQGASYNEQFF.

This clone occurred once. This rearrangement joins TRBV5-1 to TRBJ1-5; D is possibly TRBD1 (6 bases). This CDR3 comprises 16 residues. V dropped 4 bases and J dropped 2 bases, with 16 bases sitting between them. CDR1 and CDR2 from the germline V gene are SGHRS and YFSETQ. The CDR3, as DNA: TGCGCCAGCAGCCCTACAGGGCCAGGAGGCAATCAGCCCCAGCATTTT. This gives the protein CASSPTGPGGNQPQHF.

V usage is TRBV10-3 and J usage is TRBJ1-5; D ambiguous. V was clipped by 4 bases and J by 0 bases, with 22 bases between them. CDR3 size: 19 residues. CDR1 is ENHRY and CDR2 is SYGVKD in the germline V gene. This chain's CDR3 is CAISVKMGTLGDSNQPQHF. The CDR3 DNA reads as TGTGCCATCAGTGTGAAAATGGGCACCCTGGGTGATAGCAATCAGCCCCAGCATTTT.

The sample holds a few counts of this clone. J is TRBJ2-5 and V is TRBV30; a possible D gene is TRBD1 (6 bases). This CDR3 is built from 14 residues. Germline values: CDR1 GTSNPN, CDR2 SVGIG (reference sequence). Trimming stripped 1 base from V and 2 bases from J, with 11 bases between. The CDR3 bases are TGTGCCTGGAGTGAGGGAAGGGGGCAAGAGACCCAGTACTTC. It encodes CAWSEGRGQETQYF.

The chain uses TRBV4-1 and TRBJ1-5; no clear D. V lost 3 bases and J lost 4, with 10 bases in between. This CDR3 contains 14 residues. Germline lookup yields CDR1 MGHRA and CDR2 YSYEKL. DNA for the CDR3: TGCGCCAGCAGCCAGACGGTGCGGAATCAGCCCCAGCATTTT. Amino acid sequence: CASSQTVRNQPQHF.

A few counts support this clone. The CDR3 sequence: CSVEDPRTSLSEETQYF. CDR3 DNA sequence: TGCAGCGTTGAAGATCCCCGGACTAGCCTCAGCGAAGAGACCCAGTACTTC. The chain combines TRBV29-1 with TRBJ2-5, with 8 bases fitting TRBD2. The length of the CDR3 is 17 residues. The V segment lost 0 bases and the J segment 3 bases; nucleotides outside the gene matches: 12. The germline V gene has CDR1 SQVTM and CDR2 ANQGSEA.

This rearrangement joins TRBV27 to TRBJ2-5; D gene unclear. Looked up from germline, CDR1 is MNHEY and CDR2 is SMNVEV (reference sequence). V was shortened by 10 bases and J by 5 bases, with 11 bases between the two germline ends. This CDR3 region has 11 residues. The chain's CDR3 is CATYSGETQYF. CDR3 nucleotide sequence: TGTGCCACCTACTCAGGCGAGACCCAGTACTTC.

This clone was counted a single time. The CDR3: CASSTTKLSGANVLTF. In DNA form, the CDR3 reads TGTGCCAGCAGTACCACAAAGCTCTCTGGGGCCAACGTCCTGACTTTC. V usage is TRBV2 and J usage is TRBJ2-6; no definite D call. Trimming took off 5 bases at V and 0 bases at J, with 11 bases between the two ends. Germline CDR1 reads SNHLY; CDR2 reads FYNNEI. The CDR3 contains 16 residues.

J is TRBJ2-3 and V is TRBV30, with a weak D call TRBD1 (5 bases). V was pared by 3 bases and J by 2 bases, with 18 bases between. The CDR3 sequence is 16 residues long. Germline V lookup: CDR1 GTSNPN, CDR2 SVGIG (reference sequence). The CDR3 protein is CAWSDDLTAHTDTQYF. The CDR3 DNA reads TGTGCCTGGAGCGACGATCTGACAGCACACACAGATACGCAGTATTTT.

The rearrangement links TRBV30 to TRBJ2-7; a possible D gene is TRBD2 (5 bases). Germline-derived CDR1 and CDR2 are GTSNPN and SVGIG (reference sequence). This CDR3 spans 12 amino acids. The V and J ends lost 0 bases and 5 bases respectively, with 8 bases between them. CDR3 protein: CAWSVLRDEQYF. CDR3 nucleotide sequence: TGTGCCTGGAGTGTACTGAGGGACGAGCAGTACTTC.

J is TRBJ1-5 and V is TRBV27, with D uncertain. This CDR3 comprises 13 residues. Germline V gene lookup returns CDR1 MNHEY and CDR2 SMNVEV (reference sequence). Trimming took 0 bases from V and 7 from J, leaving 7 bases between them. This chain's CDR3 is CASSLSVKQPQHF. The CDR3 nucleotides are TGTGCCAGCAGTTTATCGGTCAAGCAGCCCCAGCATTTT.

The CDR3: CASSAPPGGVYNEQFF. The CDR3, as DNA: TGTGCCAGCAGTGCCCCACCCGGGGGGGTCTACAATGAGCAGTTCTTC. The chain has TRBV25-1 and TRBJ2-1, with 8 nucleotides matching TRBD2. The V gene end was trimmed by 4 bases and the J gene end by 3 bases; junction bases not matched to a gene: 8. Germline-derived CDR1 and CDR2 are MGHDK and SYGVNS. The CDR3 has 16 amino acids.

The gene calls are TRBV7-3 and TRBJ1-5; 8 nucleotides agree with TRBD1. The CDR3 loop spans 17 amino acids. V trimming: 10 bases; J trimming: 0 bases; junction bases outside the gene matches: 14. Germline V gives CDR1 SGHTA, CDR2 FQGTGA. The CDR3 DNA reads as TGTGCCAAAGGGAGGGCAGGGGGCAAGGATAGCAATCAGCCCCAGCATTTT. It translates to CAKGRAGGKDSNQPQHF.

This chain joins TRBV15 and TRBJ1-1; 8 nucleotides align to TRBD1. Per the germline V gene, CDR1 is LNHNV and CDR2 is YYDKDF (reference sequence). V trimming: 1 base; J trimming: 5 bases; junction bases outside the gene matches: 3. This CDR3 comprises 14 residues. The chain's CDR3 is CATSRGRTGTEAFF. For the CDR3, the DNA is TGTGCCACCAGCAGAGGGAGGACAGGGACTGAAGCTTTCTTT.

The chain recombines TRBV29-1 with TRBJ1-1; no clear D. V was shortened by 4 bases and J by 5 bases, with 17 bases between the two germline ends. CDR3 length: 14 amino acids. Germline CDR1 and CDR2: SQVTM and ANQGSEA. The CDR3 DNA reads as TGCAGCGTTGGAGCGGGATATGGACGGACTGAAGCTTTCTTT. This translates into CSVGAGYGRTEAFF.

CDR3 coding DNA: TGCAGCGTTGAAGGGCTAGCGGGAGGGGATTTCCTGGCCTACGAGCAGTACTTC. Its protein product is CSVEGLAGGDFLAYEQYF. The chain carries TRBV29-1 and TRBJ2-7; 12 bases are shared with TRBD2. J lost 2 bases, V lost 1 base, and 12 bases had no gene match. Germline loops: CDR1 SQVTM, CDR2 ANQGSEA. This CDR3 spans 18 amino acids.

V is TRBV13 and J is TRBJ2-1; tentatively, D is TRBD1 (6 bases). V was pared by 4 bases and J by 2 bases, with 12 bases between. The CDR3 is made up of 15 amino acids. CDR1 and CDR2 from the germline V gene are PRHDT and FYEKMQ (reference sequence). The CDR3, as DNA: TGTGCCAGCAGCTCCGGGACAATCACCTACAATGAGCAGTTCTTC. It codes for CASSSGTITYNEQFF.

The chain couples TRBV27 to TRBJ1-1; unclear D gene. Germline lookup yields CDR1 MNHEY and CDR2 SMNVEV (reference sequence). The CDR3 is 13 residues long. V was pared by 4 bases and J by 1 base, with 7 bases between. The CDR3 loop is CASSWAGNTEAFF. The DNA for the CDR3 is TGTGCCAGCAGTTGGGCTGGGAACACTGAAGCTTTCTTT.

The chain links TRBV30 to TRBJ1-5; D gene unclear. CDR3 length: 12 residues. Germline CDR1 is GTSNPN and CDR2 is SVGIG (reference sequence). The V gene lost 0 bases and the J gene lost 4 bases, with 4 bases spanning the gap. The CDR3: CAWSVYNQPQHF. In DNA, the CDR3 is TGTGCCTGGAGTGTATATAATCAGCCCCAGCATTTT.

The chain uses TRBV5-1 and TRBJ2-7; TRBD1 matches 7 bases. Looked up from germline, CDR1 is SGHRS and CDR2 is YFSETQ. This CDR3 contains 14 residues. V shed 5 bases and J 2 bases; nucleotides not matched to a gene: 7. CDR3 in amino acids: CASSQGQNPYEQYF. The CDR3 DNA is TGCGCCAGCAGTCAGGGACAGAACCCCTACGAGCAGTACTTC.

To note about this clone: This CDR3 is also generated by other DNA sequences in the sample. The DNA for the CDR3 is TGCAGCGTTGGGTTAGCGGATTACAATGAGCAGTTCTTC. Protein sequence: CSVGLADYNEQFF. The chain couples TRBV29-1 to TRBJ2-1, with D perhaps TRBD2 (6 bases). Germline V lookup: CDR1 SQVTM, CDR2 ANQGSEA. V gave up 4 bases and J gave up 4 bases, with 11 bases separating them. The CDR3 has 13 residues.

The DNA for the CDR3 is TGTGCCAGCAGGGGAGAGACAGGGCTGCATGGCTACACCTTC. As protein: CASRGETGLHGYTF. The chain couples TRBV5-4 to TRBJ1-2; 7 bases are a match to TRBD1. Per the germline V gene, CDR1 is SGHNT and CDR2 is YYREEE (reference sequence). CDR3 length equals 14 residues. V was clipped by 5 bases and J by 6 bases; unmatched bases: 10.